The entry below describes one T cell receptor (beta chain). This sample is drawn from a study of blood T cell repertoires in COVID-19. Study summary: Some COVID-19 samples were acute and others convalescent; all came from the United States, Italy and Spain. T cells, B-cell-depleted T cells, or PBMCs provided the cDNA or gDNA that served as material.

After removal of 4 bases from V and 8 bases from J, the junction contained 5 bases not matched to a gene. Germline-derived CDR1 and CDR2 are MNHEY and SVGEGT. The CDR3 consists of 14 residues. Original handling: For nucleated cells, counts were estimated from reference gene primer amplification. Profiled with immunoSEQ multiplex PCR; TCRdb holds only in-frame clones, not every one. Clonal size and the V and J genes are those of that table, whereas D and trimming came from the DNA. The sample records 100,000 to 150,000 clones, 75% to 90% being singletons. This chain connects TRBV6-2 or TRBV6-3 to TRBJ1-4; 9 nucleotides match TRBD1. The specimen was peripheral blood. This receptor was taken from a man between 35 and 55 years old with acute or convalescent COVID-19. The CDR3 DNA follows: TGTGCCAGCAGTTTGGGACAGGGATTCGAAAAACTGTTTTTT. This gives the protein CASSLGQGFEKLFF.